The entry that follows covers one T cell receptor (beta chain) sequence. Germline-derived CDR1 and CDR2 are SGHRS and YFSETQ. Between the trimmed V and J ends, which lost 1 base and 6 bases, there was a span of 11 bases. The CDR3 length is 14 residues. TCRdb re-called the RT-PCR reads with MiXCR, one entry per CDR3 protein. The table has around 600,000 distinct CDR3 sequences, roughly 10% seen once. This entry comes from a study of response to subunit inactivated influenza vaccine. These data were likewise used in another study, on T cells expressing NK-cell markers. Turning to that study: In generating TCR beta cDNA, 5'RACE template switching with UMIs was used. In several experiments, an anti-gamma-delta TCR antibody restricted sorting to alpha-beta TCR T cells. As a fraction of CD8+ T cells, dominant NKG2C+ clonotypes reached about 1.0-7.0% in more than five donors.

The sample in question was PBMCs from blood, obtained on the day of vaccination. The sequence derives from a man aged 45-65 years who received an inactivated influenza vaccine. The chain couples TRBV5-1 to TRBJ2-1, with D perhaps matching TRBD2 (5 bases). CDR3 sequence (DNA): TGCGCCAGCAGCTTGAGACGGGGTCTCAATGAGCAGTTCTTC. Translation gives CASSLRRGLNEQFF.